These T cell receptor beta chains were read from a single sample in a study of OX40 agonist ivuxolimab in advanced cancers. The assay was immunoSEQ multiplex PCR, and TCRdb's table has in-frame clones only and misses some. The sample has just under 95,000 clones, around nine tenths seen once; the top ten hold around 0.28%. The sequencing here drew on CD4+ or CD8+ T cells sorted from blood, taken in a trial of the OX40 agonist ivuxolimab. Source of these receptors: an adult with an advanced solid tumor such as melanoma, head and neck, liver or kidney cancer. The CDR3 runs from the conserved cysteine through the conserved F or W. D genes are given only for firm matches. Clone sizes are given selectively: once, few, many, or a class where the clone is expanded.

CDR3aa: CASSLTRKAGNFYEQYF; CDR3nt: TGCGCCAGCAGCCTCACAAGGAAGGCAGGGAATTTTTACGAGCAGTACTTC; v_gene: TRBV4-1; abundance: NA; d_gene: NA; j_gene: TRBJ2-7
CDR3aa: CASTDRVATYGYTF; CDR3nt: TGTGCCAGCACAGACAGGGTAGCTACCTATGGCTACACCTTC; v_gene: TRBV28; abundance: NA; d_gene: TRBD1; j_gene: TRBJ1-2
CDR3aa: CASKLGRNYGYTF; CDR3nt: TGTGCCAGTAAACTCGGGCGCAACTATGGCTACACCTTC; v_gene: TRBV19; abundance: few; d_gene: NA; j_gene: TRBJ1-2
CDR3aa: CASSLGHGETQYF; CDR3nt: TGTGCCAGCAGCTTAGGTCACGGGGAGACCCAGTACTTC; v_gene: TRBV11-1; abundance: NA; d_gene: NA; j_gene: TRBJ2-5
CDR3aa: CAWNGMTGNTIYF; CDR3nt: TGTGCCTGGAATGGTATGACTGGAAACACCATATATTTT; v_gene: TRBV30; abundance: NA; d_gene: NA; j_gene: TRBJ1-3
CDR3aa: CASSSDRGWETQYF; CDR3nt: TGTGCCAGCAGCTCCGACAGGGGTTGGGAGACCCAGTACTTC; v_gene: TRBV7-7; abundance: NA; d_gene: TRBD1; j_gene: TRBJ2-5
CDR3aa: CASSEGRGGFYNEQFF; CDR3nt: TGTGCCAGCAGTGAAGGGCGGGGGGGCTTCTACAATGAGCAGTTCTTC; v_gene: TRBV2; abundance: NA; d_gene: TRBD2; j_gene: TRBJ2-1
CDR3aa: CASSPGGRGYNSPLHF; CDR3nt: TGTGCCAGTAGTCCAGGGGGTAGAGGCTATAATTCACCCCTCCACTTT; v_gene: TRBV19; abundance: few; d_gene: TRBD1; j_gene: TRBJ1-6
CDR3aa: CASSLASGGETQYF; CDR3nt: TGTGCCAGCAGCTTGGCCAGCGGGGGTGAGACCCAGTACTTC; v_gene: TRBV5-4; abundance: NA; d_gene: TRBD2; j_gene: TRBJ2-5
CDR3aa: CASAYDGGSTEAFF; CDR3nt: TGTGCTAGTGCCTACGACGGGGGGAGCACTGAAGCTTTCTTT; v_gene: TRBV12-5; abundance: once; d_gene: NA; j_gene: TRBJ1-1
CDR3aa: CASSPKRTGGGREKLFF; CDR3nt: TGTGCCAGCAGTCCGAAAAGGACAGGGGGGGGTCGGGAAAAACTGTTTTTT; v_gene: TRBV27; abundance: NA; d_gene: TRBD1; j_gene: TRBJ1-4
CDR3aa: CASSGQYSGNTIYF; CDR3nt: TGTGCCAGTAGTGGGCAGTACTCTGGAAACACCATATATTTT; v_gene: TRBV19; abundance: once; d_gene: NA; j_gene: TRBJ1-3
CDR3aa: CSASLDEQFF; CDR3nt: TGCAGTGCTAGTTTAGACGAGCAGTTCTTC; v_gene: TRBV20-1; abundance: few; d_gene: NA; j_gene: TRBJ2-1
CDR3aa: CASSFIYNTEAFF; CDR3nt: TGTGCCAGCAGCTTCATCTATAACACTGAAGCTTTCTTT; v_gene: TRBV11-3; abundance: NA; d_gene: NA; j_gene: TRBJ1-1
CDR3aa: CASRTVYEQYF; CDR3nt: TGTGCCAGCCGGACAGTCTACGAGCAGTACTTC; v_gene: TRBV2; abundance: NA; d_gene: NA; j_gene: TRBJ2-7
CDR3aa: CASSNFGGVSSYEQYF; CDR3nt: TGTGCCAGCAGTAACTTTGGCGGGGTAAGCTCCTACGAGCAGTACTTC; v_gene: TRBV6-5; abundance: NA; d_gene: NA; j_gene: TRBJ2-7
CDR3aa: CASSESGGNTEAFF; CDR3nt: TGTGCCAGCAGTGAATCGGGTGGGAACACTGAAGCTTTCTTT; v_gene: TRBV25-1; abundance: NA; d_gene: NA; j_gene: TRBJ1-1
CDR3aa: CASSRAGNQPQHF; CDR3nt: TGTGCCAGCTCTCGGGCAGGCAATCAGCCCCAGCATTTT; v_gene: TRBV6-5; abundance: NA; d_gene: NA; j_gene: TRBJ1-5
CDR3aa: CASSDFRSRREQYF; CDR3nt: TGTGCCAGCAGTGATTTTAGATCACGGCGCGAGCAGTACTTC; v_gene: TRBV2; abundance: NA; d_gene: NA; j_gene: TRBJ2-7
CDR3aa: CASSFGVSESSYNEQFF; CDR3nt: TGTGCCAGCAGCTTCGGGGTGAGCGAGAGCTCCTACAATGAGCAGTTCTTC; v_gene: TRBV11-2; abundance: NA; d_gene: NA; j_gene: TRBJ2-1
CDR3aa: CASSERGGGGPSYEQYF; CDR3nt: TGTGCCAGCAGTGAAAGGGGTGGCGGGGGACCGTCCTACGAGCAGTACTTC; v_gene: TRBV2; abundance: NA; d_gene: TRBD2; j_gene: TRBJ2-7
CDR3aa: CASSVGPRLAGGYEQYF; CDR3nt: TGTGCCAGCAGCGTAGGCCCCAGACTAGCGGGGGGCTACGAGCAGTACTTC; v_gene: TRBV9; abundance: few; d_gene: TRBD2; j_gene: TRBJ2-7